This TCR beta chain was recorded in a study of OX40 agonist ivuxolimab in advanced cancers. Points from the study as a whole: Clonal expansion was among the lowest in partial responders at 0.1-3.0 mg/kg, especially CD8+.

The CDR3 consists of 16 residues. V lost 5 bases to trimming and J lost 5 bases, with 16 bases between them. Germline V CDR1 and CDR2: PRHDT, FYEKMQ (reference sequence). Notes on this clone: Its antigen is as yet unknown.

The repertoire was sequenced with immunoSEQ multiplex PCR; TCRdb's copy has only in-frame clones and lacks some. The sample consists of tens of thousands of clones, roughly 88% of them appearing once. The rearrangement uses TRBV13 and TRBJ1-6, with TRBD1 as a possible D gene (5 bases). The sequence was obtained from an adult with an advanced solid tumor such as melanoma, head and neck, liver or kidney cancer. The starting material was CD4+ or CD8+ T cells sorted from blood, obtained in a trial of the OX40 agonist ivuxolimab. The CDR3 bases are TGTGCCAGCAGCCCCGGAATGGGGCTGAATAATTCACCCCTCCACTTT. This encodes CASSPGMGLNNSPLHF.